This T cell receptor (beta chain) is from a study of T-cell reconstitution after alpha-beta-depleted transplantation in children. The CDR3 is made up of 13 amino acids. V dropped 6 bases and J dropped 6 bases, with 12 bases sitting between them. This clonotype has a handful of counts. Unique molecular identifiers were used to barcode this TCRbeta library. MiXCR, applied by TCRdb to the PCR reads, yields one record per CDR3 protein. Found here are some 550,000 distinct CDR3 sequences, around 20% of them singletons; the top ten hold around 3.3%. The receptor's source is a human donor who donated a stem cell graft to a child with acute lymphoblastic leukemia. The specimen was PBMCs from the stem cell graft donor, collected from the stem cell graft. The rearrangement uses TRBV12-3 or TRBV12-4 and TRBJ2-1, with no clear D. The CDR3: CASSRGSANEQFF. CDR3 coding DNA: TGTGCCAGCAGCCGCGGATCAGCCAATGAGCAGTTCTTC.